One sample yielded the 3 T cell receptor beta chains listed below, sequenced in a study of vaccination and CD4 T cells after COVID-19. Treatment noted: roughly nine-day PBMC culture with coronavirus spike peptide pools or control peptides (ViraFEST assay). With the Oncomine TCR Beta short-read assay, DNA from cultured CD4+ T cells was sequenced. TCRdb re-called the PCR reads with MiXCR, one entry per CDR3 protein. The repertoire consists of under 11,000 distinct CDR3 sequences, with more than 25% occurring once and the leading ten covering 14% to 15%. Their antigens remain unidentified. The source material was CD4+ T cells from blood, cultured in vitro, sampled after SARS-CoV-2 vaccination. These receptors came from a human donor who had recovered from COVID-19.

The CDR3 DNA sequence: TGCGCCAGCAAGGGGGAAGGAGGGAAGTCCTACGAGCAGTACTTC. Translating gives CASKGEGGKSYEQYF. The gene calls are TRBV5-1 and TRBJ2-7; D assignment may be TRBD1 or TRBD2 (6 bases each). Germline values: CDR1 SGHRS, CDR2 YFSETQ. V dropped 6 bases and J dropped 1 base, with 17 bases sitting between them. This CDR3 is 15 amino acids long.

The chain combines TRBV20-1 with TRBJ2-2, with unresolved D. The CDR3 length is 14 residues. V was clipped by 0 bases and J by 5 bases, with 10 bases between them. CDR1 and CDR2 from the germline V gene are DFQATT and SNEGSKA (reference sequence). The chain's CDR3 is CSAREAVQTGELFF. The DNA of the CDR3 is TGCAGTGCTAGAGAGGCGGTGCAAACCGGGGAGCTGTTTTTT.

The CDR3 DNA sequence: TGTGCCTGGAGTGTGTTTGGGACAGCCCGAATGAGGACCGGGGAGCTGTTTTTT. Its translation: CAWSVFGTARMRTGELFF. The chain carries TRBV30 and TRBJ2-2; 7 bases are a match to TRBD1. The germline V gene encodes CDR1 GTSNPN and CDR2 SVGIG (reference sequence). V was clipped by 0 bases and J by 5 bases; unmatched bases: 15. The CDR3 contains 18 residues.